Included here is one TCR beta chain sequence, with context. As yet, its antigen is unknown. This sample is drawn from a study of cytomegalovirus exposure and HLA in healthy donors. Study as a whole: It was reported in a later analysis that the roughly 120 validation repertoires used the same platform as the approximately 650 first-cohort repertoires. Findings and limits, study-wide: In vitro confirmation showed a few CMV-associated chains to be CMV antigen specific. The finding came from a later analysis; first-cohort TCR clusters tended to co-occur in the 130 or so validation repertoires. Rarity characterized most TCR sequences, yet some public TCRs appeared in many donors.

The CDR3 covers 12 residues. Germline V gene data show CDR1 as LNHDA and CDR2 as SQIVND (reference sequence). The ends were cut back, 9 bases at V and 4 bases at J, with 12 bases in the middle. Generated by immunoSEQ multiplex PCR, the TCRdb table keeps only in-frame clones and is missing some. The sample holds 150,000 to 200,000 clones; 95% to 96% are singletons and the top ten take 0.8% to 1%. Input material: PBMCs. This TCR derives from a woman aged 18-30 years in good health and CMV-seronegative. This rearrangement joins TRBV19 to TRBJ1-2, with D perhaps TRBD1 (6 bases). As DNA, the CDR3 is TGTGCCAGCGGACAGTTTATCTATGGCTACACCTTC. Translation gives CASGQFIYGYTF.